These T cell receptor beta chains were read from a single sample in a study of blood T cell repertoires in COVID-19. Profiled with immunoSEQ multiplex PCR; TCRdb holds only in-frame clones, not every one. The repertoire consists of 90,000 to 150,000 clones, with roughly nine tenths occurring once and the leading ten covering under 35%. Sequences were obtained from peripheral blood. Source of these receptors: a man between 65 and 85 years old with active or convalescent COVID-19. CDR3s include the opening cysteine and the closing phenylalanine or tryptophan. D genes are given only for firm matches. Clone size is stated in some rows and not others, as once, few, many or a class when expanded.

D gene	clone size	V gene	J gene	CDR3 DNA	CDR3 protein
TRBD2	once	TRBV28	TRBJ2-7	TGTGCCAGCAGCCCCTTCTTTGGCGGGAGGGTTTACGAGCAGTACTTC	CASSPFFGGRVYEQYF
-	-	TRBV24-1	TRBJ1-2	TGTGCCACCAGTGATAATAGTAGAGGCTACACCTTC	CATSDNSRGYTF
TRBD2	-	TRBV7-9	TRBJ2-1	TGTGCCAGCAGCTTAGCGGAGCGGGAGTGGGGTAATGAGCAGTTCTTC	CASSLAEREWGNEQFF
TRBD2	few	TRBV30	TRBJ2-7	TGTGCCTGGAGTAGGCGGGAGTTCCTCTCCTACGAGCAGTACTTC	CAWSRREFLSYEQYF
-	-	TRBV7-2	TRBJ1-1	TGTGCCAGCAGCTTCTCCCTCCTGGGGGGGATGGGAACTGAAGCTTTCTTT	CASSFSLLGGMGTEAFF
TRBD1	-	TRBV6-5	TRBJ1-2	TGTGCCAGCAGGGGTGGACAGGGGTCGATTGGCTACACCTTC	CASRGGQGSIGYTF
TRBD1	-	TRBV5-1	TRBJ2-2	TGCGCCAGCGGACAGGGGCAATACACCGGGGAGCTGTTTTTT	CASGQGQYTGELFF
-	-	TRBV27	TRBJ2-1	TGTGCCAGCAGTCCTCACTCCGACACCCGTTGGGCTTCGATCGATGAGCAGTTCTTC	CASSPHSDTRWASIDEQFF
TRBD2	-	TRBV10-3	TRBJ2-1	TGTGCCACGCAGCGACTAGCGGGAGGGGACAATGAGCAGTTCTTC	CATQRLAGGDNEQFF
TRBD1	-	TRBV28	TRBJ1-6	TGTGCCAGCGTGCCGGGACAGGGGACCTATAATTCACCCCTCCACTTT	CASVPGQGTYNSPLHF
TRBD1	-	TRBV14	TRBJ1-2	TGTGCCAGCAGCCCCTTCGGACAGGGGCAGTATGGCTACACCTTC	CASSPFGQGQYGYTF
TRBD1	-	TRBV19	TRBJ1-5	TGTGCCAGTAGAACAGGGGCCCATCAGCCCCAGCATTTT	CASRTGAHQPQHF
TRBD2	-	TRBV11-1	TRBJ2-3	TGTGCCAGCAGCGCCGGCGGGAGGGCCGGCACAGATACGCAGTATTTT	CASSAGGRAGTDTQYF
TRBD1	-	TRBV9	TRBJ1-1	TGTGCCAGCAGTGAAGGACAGGGTACTGAAGCTTTCTTT	CASSEGQGTEAFF
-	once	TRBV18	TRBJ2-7	TGTGCCAGCTCACCACCCGCAGGGAGGCACGAGCAGTACTTC	CASSPPAGRHEQYF
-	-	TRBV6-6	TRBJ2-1	TGTGCCAGCAGTTACTCGGCTGGCTACAATGAGCAGTTCTTC	CASSYSAGYNEQFF
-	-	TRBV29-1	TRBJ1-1	TGCAGCGTTGGAAAGGGGGAGAACACTGAAGCTTTCTTT	CSVGKGENTEAFF
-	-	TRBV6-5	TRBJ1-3	TGTGCCAGCAGCAGACAGCCTTCCTCTGGAAACACCATATATTTT	CASSRQPSSGNTIYF
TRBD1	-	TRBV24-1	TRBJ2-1	TGTGCCACCAGTGATCAAGGGACAGGCGTCTCCAATGAGCAGTTCTTC	CATSDQGTGVSNEQFF
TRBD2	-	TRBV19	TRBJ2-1	TGTGCCAGTAGTATTGTGGGACTAGCGGGAATGGTAGGCTACAATGAGCAGTTCTTC	CASSIVGLAGMVGYNEQFF
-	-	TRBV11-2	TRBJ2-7	TGTGCCAGCAATCAGGGAGGCCCCTACGAGCAGTACTTC	CASNQGGPYEQYF
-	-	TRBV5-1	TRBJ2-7	TGCGCCAGCAGAAGATGGGACTCCCAATCCTACGAGCAGTACTTC	CASRRWDSQSYEQYF
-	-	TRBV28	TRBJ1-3	TGTGCCAGCACGGGCACCGCAGGGGCAGGAAACACCATATATTTT	CASTGTAGAGNTIYF
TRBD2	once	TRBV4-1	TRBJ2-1	TGCGCCAGCCGGACTAGCGGGAACTCTTACAATGAGCAGTTCTTC	CASRTSGNSYNEQFF
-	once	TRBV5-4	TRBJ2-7	TGTGCCAGCAGCTTCGACAGGAGGTCCTACGAGCAGTACTTC	CASSFDRRSYEQYF
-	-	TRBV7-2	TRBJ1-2	TGTGCCAGCAGCTTCGGACGACAGACTAACTATGGCTACACCTTC	CASSFGRQTNYGYTF
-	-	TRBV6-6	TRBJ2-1	TGTGCCAGCAGTCAACAGGGAGCCAGTCTTAATGAGCAGTTCTTC	CASSQQGASLNEQFF
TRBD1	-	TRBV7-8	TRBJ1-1	TGTGCCAGCAGCGCTAGACAGGGGAGCACTGAAGCTTTCTTT	CASSARQGSTEAFF
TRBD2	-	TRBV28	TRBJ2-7	TGTGCCAGCAGTTTCGCGGGAGAACTCTCCTACGAGCAGTACTTC	CASSFAGELSYEQYF
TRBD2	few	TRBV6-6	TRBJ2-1	TGTGCCAGCAGTTACTCCAGCGGGAGTATCTACAATGAGCAGTTCTTC	CASSYSSGSIYNEQFF
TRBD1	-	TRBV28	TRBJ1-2	TGTGCCAGCAGTTGGGACAGTCTTGGCTACACCTTC	CASSWDSLGYTF
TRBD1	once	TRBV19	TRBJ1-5	TGTGCCAGTAGTAGGGAGTTGGGACAGGGCTATAGCAATCAGCCCCAGCATTTT	CASSRELGQGYSNQPQHF
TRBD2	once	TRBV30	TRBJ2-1	TGTGCCTGGAGTGTAAGGACTAGCGGGTCCTTCCTCTCCTACAATGAGCAGTTCTTC	CAWSVRTSGSFLSYNEQFF
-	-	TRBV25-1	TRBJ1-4	TGTGCCAGCAGTGAATCCCGCCTTGAGGAAAAACTGTTTTTT	CASSESRLEEKLFF
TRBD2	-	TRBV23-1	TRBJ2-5	TGCGCCAGCCATCCCGGGAGGGGGGAGACCCAGTACTTC	CASHPGRGETQYF
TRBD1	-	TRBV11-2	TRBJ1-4	TGTGCCAGCAGCTTACCGCTAGGACAGGGAGAAGAAAAACTGTTTTTT	CASSLPLGQGEEKLFF
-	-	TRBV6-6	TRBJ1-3	TGTGCCGGCCGACAGCAGGAGTCTGGAAACACCATATATTTT	CAGRQQESGNTIYF
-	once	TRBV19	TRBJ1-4	TGTGCCAGTAGAAATGGGGCAGCAACTAATGAAAAACTGTTTTTT	CASRNGAATNEKLFF
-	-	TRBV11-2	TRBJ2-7	TGTGCCAGCAGCTTAGGGGGAGGATTCACTGGCTACGAGCAGTACTTC	CASSLGGGFTGYEQYF
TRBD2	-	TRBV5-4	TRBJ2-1	TGTGCCAGCAGTAGCGGGAGGGCCGGCGATGAGCAGTTCTTC	CASSSGRAGDEQFF
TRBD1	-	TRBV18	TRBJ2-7	TGTGCCAGCTCACCTACGACAGGGGGGTACGAGCAGTACTTC	CASSPTTGGYEQYF
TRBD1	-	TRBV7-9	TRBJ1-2	TGTGCCAGCGGGTGGGGACAGGGAACCGGTGGCTACACCTTC	CASGWGQGTGGYTF
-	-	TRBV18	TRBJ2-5	TGTGCCAGCTCACCTCCGGTACAAGAGACCCAGTACTTC	CASSPPVQETQYF
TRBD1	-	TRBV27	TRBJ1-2	TGTGCCAGCAGTCGGACCGGACCCGGGGGGACAGGGGTAGGCTACACCTTC	CASSRTGPGGTGVGYTF
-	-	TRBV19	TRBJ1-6	TGTGCCAGTAGTTCGGGGAATTCACCCCTCCACTTT	CASSSGNSPLHF
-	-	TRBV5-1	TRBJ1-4	TGCGCCAGCAGCCTACAGGGTCGGGCTAATGAAAAACTGTTTTTT	CASSLQGRANEKLFF
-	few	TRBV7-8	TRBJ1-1	TGTGCCAGCAGCTTAGCGTGGCCTCCCGCTTTCTTT	CASSLAWPPAFF
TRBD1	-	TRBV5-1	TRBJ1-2	TGCGCCAGCAGCCGGACAGGCGATAACTATGGCTACACCTTC	CASSRTGDNYGYTF
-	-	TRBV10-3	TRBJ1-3	TGTGCCATCAGTGCAGCAGGGGCTGGAAACACCATATATTTT	CAISAAGAGNTIYF